This T cell receptor beta chain was profiled in a study of blood T cell repertoires in COVID-19. CDR1 is KGHSH and CDR2 is LQKENI in the germline V gene. CDR3 size: 13 residues. Deletions cut 2 bases from V and 2 bases from J, with 6 bases between. Using immunoSEQ multiplex PCR, the repertoire was profiled, and TCRdb retains in-frame clones only, with some absent. The table lists fewer than 150,000 clones, 70% to 90% of them singletons. The V gene is TRBV18, the J gene TRBJ1-2; D is unclear. This sequence originates from an older woman with acute or convalescent COVID-19. Sequencing was carried out using peripheral blood. The CDR3 nucleotides are TGTGCCAGCTCACCAACTGTCAACTATGGCTACACCTTC. Its translation is CASSPTVNYGYTF.